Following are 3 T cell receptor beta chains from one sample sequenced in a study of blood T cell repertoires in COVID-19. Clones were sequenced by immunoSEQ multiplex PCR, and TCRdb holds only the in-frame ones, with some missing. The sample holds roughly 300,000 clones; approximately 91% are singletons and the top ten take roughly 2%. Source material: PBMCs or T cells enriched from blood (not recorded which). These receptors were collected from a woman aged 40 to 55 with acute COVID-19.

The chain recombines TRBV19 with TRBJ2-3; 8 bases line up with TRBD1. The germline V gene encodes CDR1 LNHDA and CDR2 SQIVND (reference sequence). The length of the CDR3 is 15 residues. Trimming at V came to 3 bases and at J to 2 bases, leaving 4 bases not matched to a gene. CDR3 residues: CASSMRQGATDTQYF. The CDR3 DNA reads TGTGCCAGTAGTATGAGGCAGGGGGCCACAGATACGCAGTATTTT.

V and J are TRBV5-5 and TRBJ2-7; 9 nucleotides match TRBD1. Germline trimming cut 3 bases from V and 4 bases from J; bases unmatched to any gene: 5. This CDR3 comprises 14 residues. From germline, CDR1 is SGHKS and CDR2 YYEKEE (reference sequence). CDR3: CASSYNRGLYEQYF. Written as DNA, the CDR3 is TGTGCCAGCAGCTACAACAGGGGGCTGTACGAGCAGTACTTC.

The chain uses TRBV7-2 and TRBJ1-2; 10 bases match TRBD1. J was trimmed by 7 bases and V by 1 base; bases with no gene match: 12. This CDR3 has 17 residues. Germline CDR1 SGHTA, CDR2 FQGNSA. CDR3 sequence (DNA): TGTGCCAGCAGCTTAGGAGGCCTCAGACAGGGGGCGCTTGGCTACACCTTC. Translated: CASSLGGLRQGALGYTF.